The source of this T cell receptor (beta chain) is a study of identifying expanded T cells in peripheral blood. Study results and caveats: Two-week clone count variance significantly increased as total template count grew.

Collection occurred without any documented infections or immune events in donors. V trimming: 4 bases; J trimming: 7 bases; junction bases outside the gene matches: 6. From germline, CDR1 is MNHNS and CDR2 SASEGT. The CDR3 extends over 14 amino acids. This clone occurred a few times. Its antigen is as yet unknown. Produced via immunoSEQ multiplex PCR; TCRdb's table is partial and in-frame only. The sample contains about 98,000 clones, around 89% of which appear only once. What was sequenced was blood. The source of this sequence is a person aged 18 to 75 in good health. This chain uses TRBV6-1 with TRBJ1-4, with TRBD1 matching 7 bases. CDR3 in DNA: TGTGCCAGCAGTGGGGGACAGTTCAGTGAAAAACTGTTTTTT. It translates to CASSGGQFSEKLFF.